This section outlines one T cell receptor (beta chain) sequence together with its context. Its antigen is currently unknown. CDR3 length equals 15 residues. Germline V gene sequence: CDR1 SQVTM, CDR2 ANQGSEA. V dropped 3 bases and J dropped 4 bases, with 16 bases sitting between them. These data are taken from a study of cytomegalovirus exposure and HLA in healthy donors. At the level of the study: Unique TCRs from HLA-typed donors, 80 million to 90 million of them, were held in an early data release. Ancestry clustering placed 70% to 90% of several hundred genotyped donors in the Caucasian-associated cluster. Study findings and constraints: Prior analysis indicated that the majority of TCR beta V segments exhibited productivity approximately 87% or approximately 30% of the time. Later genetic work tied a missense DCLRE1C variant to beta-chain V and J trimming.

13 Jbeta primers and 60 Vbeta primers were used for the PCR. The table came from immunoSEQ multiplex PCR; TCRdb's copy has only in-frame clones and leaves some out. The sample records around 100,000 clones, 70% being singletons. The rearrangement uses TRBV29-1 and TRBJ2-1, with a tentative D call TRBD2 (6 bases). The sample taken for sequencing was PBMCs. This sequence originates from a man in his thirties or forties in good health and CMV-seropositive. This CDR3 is CSVEMGGTSYNEQFF. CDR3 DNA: TGCAGCGTTGAGATGGGCGGGACGAGTTACAATGAGCAGTTCTTC.